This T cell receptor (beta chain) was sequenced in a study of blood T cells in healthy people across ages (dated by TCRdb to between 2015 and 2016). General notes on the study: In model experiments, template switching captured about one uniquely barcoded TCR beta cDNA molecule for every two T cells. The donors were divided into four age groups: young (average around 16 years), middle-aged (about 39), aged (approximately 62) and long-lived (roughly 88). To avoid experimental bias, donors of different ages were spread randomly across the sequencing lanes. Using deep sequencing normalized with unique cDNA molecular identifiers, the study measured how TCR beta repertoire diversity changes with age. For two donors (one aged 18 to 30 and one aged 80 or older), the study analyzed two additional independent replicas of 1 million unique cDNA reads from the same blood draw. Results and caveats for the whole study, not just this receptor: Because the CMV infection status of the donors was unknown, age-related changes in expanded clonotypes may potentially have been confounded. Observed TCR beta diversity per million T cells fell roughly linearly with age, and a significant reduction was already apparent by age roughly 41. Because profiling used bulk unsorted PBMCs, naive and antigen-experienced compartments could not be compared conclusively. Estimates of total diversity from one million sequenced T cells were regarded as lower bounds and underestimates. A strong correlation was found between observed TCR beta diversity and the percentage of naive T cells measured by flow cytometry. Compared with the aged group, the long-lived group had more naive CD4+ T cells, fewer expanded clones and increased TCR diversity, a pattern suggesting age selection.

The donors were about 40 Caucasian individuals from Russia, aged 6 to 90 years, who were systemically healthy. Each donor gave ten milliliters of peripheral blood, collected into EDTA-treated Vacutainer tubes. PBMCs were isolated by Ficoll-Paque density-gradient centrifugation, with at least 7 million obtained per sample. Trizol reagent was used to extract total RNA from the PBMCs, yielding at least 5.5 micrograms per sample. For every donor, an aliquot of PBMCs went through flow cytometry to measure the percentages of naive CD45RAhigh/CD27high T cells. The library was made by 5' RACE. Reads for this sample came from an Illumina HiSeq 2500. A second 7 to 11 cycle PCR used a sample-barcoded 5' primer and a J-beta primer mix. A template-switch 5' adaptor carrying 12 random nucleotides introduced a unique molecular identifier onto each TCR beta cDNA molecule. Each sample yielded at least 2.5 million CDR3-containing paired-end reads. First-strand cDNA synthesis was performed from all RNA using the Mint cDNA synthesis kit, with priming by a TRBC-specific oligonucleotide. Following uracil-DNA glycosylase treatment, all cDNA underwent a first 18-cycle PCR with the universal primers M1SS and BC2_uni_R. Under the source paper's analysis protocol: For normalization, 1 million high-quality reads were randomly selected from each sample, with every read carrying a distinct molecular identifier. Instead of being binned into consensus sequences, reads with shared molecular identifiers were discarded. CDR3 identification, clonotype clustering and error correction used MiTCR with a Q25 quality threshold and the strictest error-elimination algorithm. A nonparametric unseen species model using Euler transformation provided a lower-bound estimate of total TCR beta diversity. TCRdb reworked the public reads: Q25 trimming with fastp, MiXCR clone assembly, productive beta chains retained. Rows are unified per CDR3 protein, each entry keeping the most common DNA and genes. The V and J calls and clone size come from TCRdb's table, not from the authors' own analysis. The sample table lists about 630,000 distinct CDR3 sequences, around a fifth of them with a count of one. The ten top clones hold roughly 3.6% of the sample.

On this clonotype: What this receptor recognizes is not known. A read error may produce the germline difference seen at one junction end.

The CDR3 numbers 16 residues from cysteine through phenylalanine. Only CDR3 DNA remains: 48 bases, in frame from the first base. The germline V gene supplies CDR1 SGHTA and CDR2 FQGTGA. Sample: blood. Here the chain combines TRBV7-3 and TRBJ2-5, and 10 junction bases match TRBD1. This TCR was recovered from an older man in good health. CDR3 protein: CASSLSPDRGIYEQHF. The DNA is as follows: TGTGCCAGCAGCTTATCTCCGGACAGGGGGATCTACGAGCAGCACTTC.